This T cell receptor (beta chain) was profiled in a study of T cell clones after liver transplantation. General study findings and limits: Graft donor-reactive T cells may have migrated into the graft rather than being deleted.

Germline CDR1 reads SNHLY; CDR2 reads FYNNEI. Trimming shortened V by 5 bases and J by 4 bases, and 9 bases separated the two germline ends. There are 13 residues in the CDR3. About this clone: Its antigen remains unidentified.

Profiling relied on immunoSEQ multiplex PCR, and the TCRdb table lists in-frame clones only, not all of them. The sample records some 50,000 clones, 60% to 80% being singletons. Unstimulated PBMCs were sorted into CD3+CD4+ and CD3+CD8+ populations. The source was CD4+ T cells from blood, collected at the 22-month timepoint. V is TRBV2 and J is TRBJ2-1, with D perhaps matching TRBD1 (6 bases). This TCR derives from a human patient who received a liver transplant. Some T cells here may be from the graft donor. The CDR3 protein is CASSSDSYNEQFF. As DNA, the CDR3 is TGTGCCAGCAGTTCGGACAGTTACAATGAGCAGTTCTTC.